This T cell receptor beta chain stems from a study of human T cells and chemical hapten exposure. This clonotype was seen only a few times. TCRdb re-called the RACE reads with MiXCR, one entry per CDR3 protein. This sample has nearly 350,000 distinct CDR3 sequences, with about 7% found just once. The time point: patch test 1, 2 weeks after DPC sensitization. The sample's treatment: therapeutic diphenylcyclopropenone sensitization with weekly scalp DPC. Venepuncture was done earlier than the placement of each patch test. The CDR3 loop spans 15 amino acids. V lost 5 bases, J lost 6 bases, and 10 bases stayed unmatched. Germline CDR1 and CDR2: SNHLY and FYNNEI.

The chain recombines TRBV2 with TRBJ1-5; TRBD1 matches at 7 bases. The sequence was collected from a woman aged 18-29 years with alopecia areata. Some clones in this sample may be carry-over from other donors' samples. This specimen consisted of whole blood, obtained in connection with sensitization to the hapten diphenylcyclopropenone (DPC). The CDR3 region is CASSTDRDRVQPQHF. CDR3 DNA sequence: TGTGCCAGCAGTACCGACAGGGATCGTGTTCAGCCCCAGCATTTT.